The next 3 T cell receptor beta chains were all read from a single sample in a study of blood T cells in healthy people across ages. With a J-beta primer mix and a sample-barcoded 5' primer, a second PCR ran 7 to 11 cycles. MiXCR, run by TCRdb on the 5' RACE reads, gives a single entry per CDR3 protein. The data show 1.5 million to 2 million distinct CDR3 sequences, 49% seen once. Sample: blood. The receptor set was obtained from a woman aged 40-49 years in good health.

The chain combines TRBV20-1 with TRBJ2-7; TRBD2 is a possible D gene (7 bases). The CDR3 runs 12 residues. Germline-derived CDR1 and CDR2 are DFQATT and SNEGSKA (reference sequence). Deletions cut 4 bases from V and 7 bases from J, with 14 bases between. The CDR3 region has the DNA TGCAGTGCTAAACACGGGGGGCGTGAGCAGTACTTC. This codes for CSAKHGGREQYF.

CDR3 nucleotides: TGTGCCAGCACGCGACGTGCGGGGGGGCCGAGTGAGCAGTTCTTC. Protein: CASTRRAGGPSEQFF. The chain uses TRBV6-5 and TRBJ2-1; TRBD2 matches at 9 bases. There are 15 residues in the CDR3. Trimming took 7 bases from V and 9 from J; bases not matched to a gene: 13. The germline gives CDR1 MNHEY, CDR2 SVGAGI.

V is TRBV5-6 and J is TRBJ2-7; a weak D match, TRBD1 (6 bases). The J call may be incorrect, as the DNA end agrees better with TRBJ2-5. Germline CDR1 and CDR2: SGHDT and YYEEEE. This CDR3 has 16 amino acids. The CDR3 here is CASSLPSSARGETQYF. In nucleotides, the CDR3 is TGTGCCAGCAGCTTACCAAGTAGCGCTAGGGGGGAGACCCAGTACTTC.